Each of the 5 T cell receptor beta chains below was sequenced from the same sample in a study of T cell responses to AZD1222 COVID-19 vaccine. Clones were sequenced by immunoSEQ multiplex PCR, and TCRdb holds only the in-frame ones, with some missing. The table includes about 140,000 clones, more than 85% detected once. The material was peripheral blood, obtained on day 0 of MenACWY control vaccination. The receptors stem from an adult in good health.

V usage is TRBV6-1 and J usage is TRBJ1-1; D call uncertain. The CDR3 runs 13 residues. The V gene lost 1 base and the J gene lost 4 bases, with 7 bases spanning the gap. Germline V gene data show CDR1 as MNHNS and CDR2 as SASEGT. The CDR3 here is CASSEVYSTEAFF. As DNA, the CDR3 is TGTGCCAGCAGTGAAGTGTACAGCACTGAAGCTTTCTTT.

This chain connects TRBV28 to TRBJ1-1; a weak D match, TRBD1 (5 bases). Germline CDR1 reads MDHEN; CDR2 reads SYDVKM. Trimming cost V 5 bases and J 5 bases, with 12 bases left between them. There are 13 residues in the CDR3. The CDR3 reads CASSPTGGTEAFF. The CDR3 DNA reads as TGTGCCAGCAGTCCTACCGGGGGGACTGAAGCTTTCTTT.

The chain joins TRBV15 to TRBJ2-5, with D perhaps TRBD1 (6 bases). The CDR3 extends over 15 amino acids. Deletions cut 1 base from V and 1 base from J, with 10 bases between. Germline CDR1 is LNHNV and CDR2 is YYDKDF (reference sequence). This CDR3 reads CATSRGLDSQETQYF. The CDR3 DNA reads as TGTGCCACCAGCAGAGGATTGGACAGCCAAGAGACCCAGTACTTC.

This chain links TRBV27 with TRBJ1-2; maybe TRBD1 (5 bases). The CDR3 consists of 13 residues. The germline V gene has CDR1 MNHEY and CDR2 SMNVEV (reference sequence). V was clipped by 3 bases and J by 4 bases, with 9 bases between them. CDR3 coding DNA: TGTGCCAGCAGTTTGAAGGGGATCTATGGCTACACCTTC. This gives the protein CASSLKGIYGYTF.

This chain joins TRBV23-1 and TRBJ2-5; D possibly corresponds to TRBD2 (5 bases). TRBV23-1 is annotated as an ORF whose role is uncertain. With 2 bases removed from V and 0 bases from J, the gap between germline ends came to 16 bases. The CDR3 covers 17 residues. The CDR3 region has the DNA TGCGCCAGCAGTCAAACCCTTGAGGACGGGGACCAAGAGACCCAGTACTTC. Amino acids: CASSQTLEDGDQETQYF.